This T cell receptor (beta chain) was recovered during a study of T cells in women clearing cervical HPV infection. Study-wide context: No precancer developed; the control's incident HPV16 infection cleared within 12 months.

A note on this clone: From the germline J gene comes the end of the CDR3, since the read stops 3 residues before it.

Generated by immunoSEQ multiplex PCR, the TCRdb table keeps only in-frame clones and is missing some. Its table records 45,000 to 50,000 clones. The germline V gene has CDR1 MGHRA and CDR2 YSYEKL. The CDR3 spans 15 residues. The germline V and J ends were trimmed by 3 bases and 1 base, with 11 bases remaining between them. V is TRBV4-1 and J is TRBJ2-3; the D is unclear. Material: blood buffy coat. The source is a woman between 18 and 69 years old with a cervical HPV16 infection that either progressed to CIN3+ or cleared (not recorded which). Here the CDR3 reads CASSHTSAGTDTQYF. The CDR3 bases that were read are TGCGCCAGCAGCCATACCTCTGCGGGCACAGATACG.